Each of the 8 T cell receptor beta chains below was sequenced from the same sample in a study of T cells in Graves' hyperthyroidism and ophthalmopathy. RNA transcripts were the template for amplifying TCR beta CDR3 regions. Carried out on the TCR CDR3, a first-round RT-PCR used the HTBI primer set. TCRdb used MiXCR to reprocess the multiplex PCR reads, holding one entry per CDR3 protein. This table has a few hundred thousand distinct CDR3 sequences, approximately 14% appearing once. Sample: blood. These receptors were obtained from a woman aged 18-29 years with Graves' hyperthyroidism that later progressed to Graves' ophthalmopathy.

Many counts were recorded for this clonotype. The CDR3, as DNA: TGTGCCAGCAGGTCAATCCTACAGGACAATGAGCAGTTCTTC. Its protein product is CASRSILQDNEQFF. The chain carries TRBV7-2 and TRBJ2-1; TRBD1 is a possible D gene (5 bases). Trimming removed 6 bases at V and 5 bases at J, with 14 bases between. This CDR3 has 14 residues. Germline assignment: CDR1 SGHTA and CDR2 FQGNSA.

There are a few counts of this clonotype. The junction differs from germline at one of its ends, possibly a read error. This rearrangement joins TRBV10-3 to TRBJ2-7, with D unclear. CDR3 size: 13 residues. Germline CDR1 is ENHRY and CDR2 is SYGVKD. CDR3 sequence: CATSEGEYYEQYF. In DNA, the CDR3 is TGTGCCACCAGTGAAGGCGAATACTACGAGCAGTACTTC.

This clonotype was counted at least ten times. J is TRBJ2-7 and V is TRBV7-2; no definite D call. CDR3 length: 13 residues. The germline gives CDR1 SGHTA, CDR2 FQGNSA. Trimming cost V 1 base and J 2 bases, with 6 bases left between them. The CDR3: CASSLGQPYEQYF. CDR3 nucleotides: TGTGCCAGCAGCTTAGGCCAGCCCTACGAGCAGTACTTC.

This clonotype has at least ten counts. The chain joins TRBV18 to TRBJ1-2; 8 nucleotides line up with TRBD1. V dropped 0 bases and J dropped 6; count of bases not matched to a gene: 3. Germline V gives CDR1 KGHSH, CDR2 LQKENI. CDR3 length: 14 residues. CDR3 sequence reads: CASSPPGQGDGYTF. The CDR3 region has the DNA TGTGCCAGCTCACCACCTGGACAGGGTGATGGCTACACCTTC.

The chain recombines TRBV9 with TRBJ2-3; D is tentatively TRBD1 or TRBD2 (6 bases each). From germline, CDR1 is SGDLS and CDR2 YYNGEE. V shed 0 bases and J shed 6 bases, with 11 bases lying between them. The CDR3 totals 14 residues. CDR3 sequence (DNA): TGTGCCAGCAGCGTAGAGGGGGGAGCGGATACGCAGTATTTT. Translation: CASSVEGGADTQYF.

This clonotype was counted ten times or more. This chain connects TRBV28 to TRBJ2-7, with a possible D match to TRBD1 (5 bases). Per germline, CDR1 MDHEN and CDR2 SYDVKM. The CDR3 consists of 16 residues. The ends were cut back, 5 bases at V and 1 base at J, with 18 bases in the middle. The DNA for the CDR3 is TGTGCCAGCAGTCCTCGAAAGGGGTCGATATCCTACGAGCAGTACTTC. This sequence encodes CASSPRKGSISYEQYF.

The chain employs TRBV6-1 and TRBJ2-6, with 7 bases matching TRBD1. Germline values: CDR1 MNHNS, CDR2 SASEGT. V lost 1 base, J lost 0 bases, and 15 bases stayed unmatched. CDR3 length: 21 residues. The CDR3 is CASSEVPTGTAMYSGANVLTF. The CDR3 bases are TGTGCCAGCAGTGAAGTACCCACCGGGACAGCTATGTACTCTGGGGCCAACGTCCTGACTTTC.

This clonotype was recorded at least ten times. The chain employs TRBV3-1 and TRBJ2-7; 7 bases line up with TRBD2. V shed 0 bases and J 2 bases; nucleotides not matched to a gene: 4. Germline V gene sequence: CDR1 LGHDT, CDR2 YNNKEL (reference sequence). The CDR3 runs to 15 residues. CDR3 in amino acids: CASSQDGAGAYEQYF. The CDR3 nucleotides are TGTGCCAGCAGCCAAGACGGGGCGGGAGCCTACGAGCAGTACTTC.